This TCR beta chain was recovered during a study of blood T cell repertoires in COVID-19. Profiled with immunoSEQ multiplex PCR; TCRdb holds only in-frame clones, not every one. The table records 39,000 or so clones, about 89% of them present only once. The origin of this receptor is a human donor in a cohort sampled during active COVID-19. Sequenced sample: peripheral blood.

CDR3 loop: CASSPDSTDTQYF. CDR3 sequence (DNA): TGCGCCAGCAGCCCGGACTCCACAGATACGCAGTATTTT. The chain recombines TRBV5-1 with TRBJ2-3, with D perhaps TRBD2 (5 bases). The CDR3 totals 13 residues. V dropped 4 bases and J dropped 2 bases, with 8 bases sitting between them. The germline gives CDR1 SGHRS, CDR2 YFSETQ.